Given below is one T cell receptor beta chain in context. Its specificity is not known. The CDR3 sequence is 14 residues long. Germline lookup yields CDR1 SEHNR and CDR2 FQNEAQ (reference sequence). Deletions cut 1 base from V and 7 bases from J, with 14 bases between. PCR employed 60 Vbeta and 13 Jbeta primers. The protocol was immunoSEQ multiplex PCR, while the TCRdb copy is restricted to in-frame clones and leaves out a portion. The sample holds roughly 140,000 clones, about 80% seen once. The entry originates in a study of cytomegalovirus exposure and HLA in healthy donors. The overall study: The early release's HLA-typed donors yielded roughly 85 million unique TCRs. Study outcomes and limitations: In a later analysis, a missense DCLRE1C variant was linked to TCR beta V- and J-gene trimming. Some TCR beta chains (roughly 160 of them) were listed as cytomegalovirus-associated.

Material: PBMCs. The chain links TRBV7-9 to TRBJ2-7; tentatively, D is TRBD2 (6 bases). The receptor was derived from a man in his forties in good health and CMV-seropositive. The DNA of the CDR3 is TGTGCCAGCAGCTTAGGGGACTCCCGCAGGGAGCAGTACTTC. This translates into CASSLGDSRREQYF.